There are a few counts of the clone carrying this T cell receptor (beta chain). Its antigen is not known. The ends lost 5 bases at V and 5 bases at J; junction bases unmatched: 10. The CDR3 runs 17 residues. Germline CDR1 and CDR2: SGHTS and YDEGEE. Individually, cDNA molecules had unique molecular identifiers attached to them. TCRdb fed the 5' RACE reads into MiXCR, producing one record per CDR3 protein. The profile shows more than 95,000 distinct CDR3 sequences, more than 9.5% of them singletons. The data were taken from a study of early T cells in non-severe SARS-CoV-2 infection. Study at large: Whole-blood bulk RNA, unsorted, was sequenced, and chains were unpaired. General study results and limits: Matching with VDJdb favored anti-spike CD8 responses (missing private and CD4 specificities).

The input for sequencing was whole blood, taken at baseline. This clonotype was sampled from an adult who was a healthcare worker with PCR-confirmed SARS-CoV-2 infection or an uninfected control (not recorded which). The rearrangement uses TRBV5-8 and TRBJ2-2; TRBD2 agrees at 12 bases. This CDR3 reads CASRTGLAGLGTGELFF. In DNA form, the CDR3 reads TGTGCCAGCAGAACGGGACTAGCGGGTCTGGGAACCGGGGAGCTGTTTTTT.